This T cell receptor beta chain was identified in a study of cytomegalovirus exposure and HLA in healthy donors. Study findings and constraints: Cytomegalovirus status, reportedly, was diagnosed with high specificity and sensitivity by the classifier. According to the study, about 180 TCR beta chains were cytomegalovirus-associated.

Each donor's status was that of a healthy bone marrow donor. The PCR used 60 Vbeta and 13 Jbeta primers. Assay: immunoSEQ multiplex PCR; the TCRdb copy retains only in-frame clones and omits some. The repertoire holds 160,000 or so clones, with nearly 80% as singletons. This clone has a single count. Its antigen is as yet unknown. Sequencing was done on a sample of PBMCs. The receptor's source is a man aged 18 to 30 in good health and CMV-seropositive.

The CDR3 is CASRGTSGSAGELFF. CDR3 coding DNA: TGTGCCAGCAGAGGGACCTCCGGGAGCGCCGGGGAGCTGTTTTTT. The rearrangement uses TRBV6-1 and TRBJ2-2, with TRBD2 as a possible D gene (6 bases). V was shortened by 6 bases and J by 6 bases, with 17 bases between the two germline ends. The germline V gene has CDR1 MNHNS and CDR2 SASEGT. CDR3 length: 15 amino acids.